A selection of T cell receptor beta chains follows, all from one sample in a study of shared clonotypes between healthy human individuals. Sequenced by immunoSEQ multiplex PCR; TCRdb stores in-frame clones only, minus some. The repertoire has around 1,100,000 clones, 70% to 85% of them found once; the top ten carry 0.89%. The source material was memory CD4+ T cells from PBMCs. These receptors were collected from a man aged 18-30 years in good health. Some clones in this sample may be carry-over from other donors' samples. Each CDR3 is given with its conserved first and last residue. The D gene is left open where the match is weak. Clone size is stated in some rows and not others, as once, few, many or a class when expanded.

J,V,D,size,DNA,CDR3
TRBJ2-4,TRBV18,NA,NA,TGTGCCAGCTCACTTCGGTCGAAGGGATTGGGGTATGACATTCAGTACTTC,CASSLRSKGLGYDIQYF
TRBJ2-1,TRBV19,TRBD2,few,TGTGCCAGTAGTATCCCTCCTTCACTAGCGGGAGGTGGCGACTACAATGAGCAGTTCTTC,CASSIPPSLAGGGDYNEQFF
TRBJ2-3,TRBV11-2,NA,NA,TGTGCCAGCAGAATGCTTAGTGGTGACACAGATACGCAGTATTTT,CASRMLSGDTDTQYF
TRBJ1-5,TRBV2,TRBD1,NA,TGTGCCAGGTCGACAGGGGATCAGCCCCAGCATTTT,CARSTGDQPQHF
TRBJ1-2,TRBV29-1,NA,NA,TGCAGCGTTGAGAGGACCGTCCCCAGCTTCTATGGCTACACCTTC,CSVERTVPSFYGYTF
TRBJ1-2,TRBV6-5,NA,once,TGTGCCAGCAGTTACTCGACGGCGGGGAACTATGGCTACACCTTC,CASSYSTAGNYGYTF
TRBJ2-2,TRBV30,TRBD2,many,TGTGCCTGGAGTCCGGGACTAGCGAACACCGGGGAGCTGTTTTTT,CAWSPGLANTGELFF
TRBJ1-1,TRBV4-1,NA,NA,TGCGCCAGCAGTCTCACCCTCGTACGGGGCTCTCGGGCCACTGAAGCTTTCTTT,CASSLTLVRGSRATEAFF
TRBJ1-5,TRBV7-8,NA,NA,TGTGCCAGCAGCTTATACGGGGGCCGACGTCAGCCCCAGCATTTT,CASSLYGGRRQPQHF
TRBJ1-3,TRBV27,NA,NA,TGTGCCAGCAGTCCCTCCCTGACATATCGGATAGCTGGAAACACCATATATTTT,CASSPSLTYRIAGNTIYF
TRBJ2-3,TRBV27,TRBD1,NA,TGTGCCAGCAGTGCCCAGGACAGGGGGTACACAGATACGCAGTATTTT,CASSAQDRGYTDTQYF
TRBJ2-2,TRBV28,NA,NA,TGTGCCAGCAGCCAAGGGGGAGATGGGGCCGGGGAGCTGTTTTTT,CASSQGGDGAGELFF
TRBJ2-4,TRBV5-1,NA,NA,TGCGCCAGCAGCTTCGGCGCAGGGGAAGCCAAAAACATTCAGTACTTC,CASSFGAGEAKNIQYF
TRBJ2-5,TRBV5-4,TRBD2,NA,TGTGCCAGCAGTTACAGCGGGAGTGGAGAGACCCAGTACTTC,CASSYSGSGETQYF
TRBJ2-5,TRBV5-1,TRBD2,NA,TGCGCCAGCAGCACCCGGACTAGCGGGAGTGTTGGACAAGAGACCCAGTACTTC,CASSTRTSGSVGQETQYF
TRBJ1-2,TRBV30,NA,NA,TGTGCCTCGAACAGGGTTGGGGTGGGAGGCTACACCTTC,CASNRVGVGGYTF
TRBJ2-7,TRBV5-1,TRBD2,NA,TGCGCCAGCAGCCCACTAGCGGGAGGCTCCTACGAGCAGTACTTC,CASSPLAGGSYEQYF
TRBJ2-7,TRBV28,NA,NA,TGTGCCAGCAGTTTTACGGGGAGGTACGAGCAGTACTTC,CASSFTGRYEQYF
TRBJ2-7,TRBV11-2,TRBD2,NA,TGTGCCAGCAGGCACGGTGCGGGGGGCGTCTACGAGCAGTACTTC,CASRHGAGGVYEQYF
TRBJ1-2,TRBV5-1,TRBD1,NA,TGCGCCAGCAGCCAAAGACAGGGGGCAGGAGGCTACACCTTC,CASSQRQGAGGYTF
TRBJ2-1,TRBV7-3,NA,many,TGTGCCAGCAGCCCCAGAGGGACCAGCTACAATGAGCAGTTCTTC,CASSPRGTSYNEQFF
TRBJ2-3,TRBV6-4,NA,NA,TGTGCCAGCAGTTACGCGACTAGAGGGACGCAGTATTTT,CASSYATRGTQYF
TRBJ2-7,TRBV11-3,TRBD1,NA,TGTGCCAGCAGCCACGGGACAGGGACCTACGAGCAGTACTTC,CASSHGTGTYEQYF
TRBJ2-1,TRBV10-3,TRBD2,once,TGTGCCATCAGTGGGGCTCCGGGGACTAGCGGGAGTAAGGTCAATGAGCAGTTCTTC,CAISGAPGTSGSKVNEQFF
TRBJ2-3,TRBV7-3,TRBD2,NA,TGTGCCAGCAGCTCTGGACTAGCGGGTTCCACAGATACGCAGTATTTT,CASSSGLAGSTDTQYF
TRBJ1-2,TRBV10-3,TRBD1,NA,TGTGCCATCAGTGGAACCCGACAGGGGCCCCCCGGGGGCTACACCTTC,CAISGTRQGPPGGYTF
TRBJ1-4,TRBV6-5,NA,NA,TGTGCCAGCAGTTACAATCGGGGCCGGGGTGAAAAACTGTTTTTT,CASSYNRGRGEKLFF
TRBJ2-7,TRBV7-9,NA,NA,TGTGCCAGCAGCTCGCGAGGGAGTAGGGCCTACGAGCAGTACTTC,CASSSRGSRAYEQYF
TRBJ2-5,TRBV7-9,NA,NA,TGTGCCAGCAGCCGCGCCCCATTCCAAGAGACCCAGTACTTC,CASSRAPFQETQYF
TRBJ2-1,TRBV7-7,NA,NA,TGTGCCAGCAGCTCGGGGGCCGCCCCATCCAATGAGCAGTTCTTC,CASSSGAAPSNEQFF
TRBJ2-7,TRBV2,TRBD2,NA,TGTGCCAGCAGTGAGGGGACTAGCGAGACCTACGAGCAGTACTTC,CASSEGTSETYEQYF
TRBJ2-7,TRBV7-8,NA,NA,TGTGCCAGCAGCTTCAGGGGCGAGCAGTACTTC,CASSFRGEQYF
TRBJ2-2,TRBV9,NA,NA,TGTGCCAGCAGCGTATTGGACAGGAACACCGGGGAGCTGTTTTTT,CASSVLDRNTGELFF
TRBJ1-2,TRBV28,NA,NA,TGTGCCAGCAGTCCCCTTGGGCTCGGCGGAGCGAGGAATGGCTACACCTTC,CASSPLGLGGARNGYTF
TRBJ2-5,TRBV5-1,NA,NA,TGCGCCAGCAGCTATGTTGGGGGGAAGACCCAGTACTTC,CASSYVGGKTQYF
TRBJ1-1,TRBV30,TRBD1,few,TGTGCCTGGACCTGGACAGGGGGGGACACTGAAGCTTTCTTT,CAWTWTGGDTEAFF
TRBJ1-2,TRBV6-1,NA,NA,TGTGCCAGCAGTGATGAGGGGTTCCGCGGCTACACCTTC,CASSDEGFRGYTF
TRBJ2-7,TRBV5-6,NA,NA,TGTGCCAGCAGCTTGTTCGGACAGTCCTACGAGCAGTACTTC,CASSLFGQSYEQYF
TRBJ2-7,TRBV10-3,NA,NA,TGTGCCATCAGTGATTTCCGGGAAAAGCAGTACTTC,CAISDFREKQYF
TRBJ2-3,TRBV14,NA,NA,TGTGCCAGCAGCCAAACGGGAGTAAGCACGCAGTATTTT,CASSQTGVSTQYF
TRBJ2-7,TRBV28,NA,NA,TGTGCCAGCAGTCAGTGGAGCCTGTACGAGCAGTACTTC,CASSQWSLYEQYF